The entry below describes one TCR beta chain. Its antigen is currently unknown. One end of the junction varies from germline; a read error may be responsible. Ophthalmopathy patients all had a Clinical Activity Score of at least 3, a NOSPECS grade of at least 4 and disease under 3 months old. RNA transcripts were the template for amplifying TCR beta CDR3 regions. The study used the HTBI primer set for a first-round RT-PCR of the TCR CDR3. TCRdb passed the multiplex PCR reads through MiXCR, listing each CDR3 protein once. The sample yields around 610,000 distinct CDR3 sequences, about 15% seen once. The data were obtained in a study of T cells in Graves' hyperthyroidism and ophthalmopathy. The study's findings and limits: Blood shared most expanded thyroid clonotypes above 0.001.

Germline lookup yields CDR1 LGHNA and CDR2 YSLEER. This CDR3 has 15 amino acids. The source of this sequence is a woman between 35 and 50 years old with Graves' ophthalmopathy. Sequencing was carried out using blood. This chain uses TRBV4-3 with TRBJ1-1, with D tentatively TRBD1 (5 bases). The CDR3 is CASSLAAGTNAEAFF. In DNA form, the CDR3 reads TGCGCCAGCAGCTTAGCGGCAGGGACGAACGCTGAAGCTTTCTTT.